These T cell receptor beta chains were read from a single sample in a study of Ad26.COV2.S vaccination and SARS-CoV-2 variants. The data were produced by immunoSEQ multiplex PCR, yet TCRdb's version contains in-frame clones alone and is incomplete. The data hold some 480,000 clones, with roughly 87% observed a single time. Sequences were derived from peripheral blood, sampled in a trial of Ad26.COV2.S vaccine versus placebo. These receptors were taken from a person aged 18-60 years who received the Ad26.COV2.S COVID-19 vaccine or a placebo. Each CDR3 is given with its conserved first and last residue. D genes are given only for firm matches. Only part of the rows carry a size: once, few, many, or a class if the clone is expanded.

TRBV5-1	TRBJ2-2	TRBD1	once	CASSFPGTDANTGELFF	TGCGCCAGCAGCTTTCCCGGGACAGACGCGAACACCGGGGAGCTGTTTTTT
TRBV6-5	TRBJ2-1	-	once	CASDRDLGNEQFF	TGTGCCAGCGACCGGGACCTTGGCAATGAGCAGTTCTTC
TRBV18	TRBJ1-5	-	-	CASSPAGARSNQPQHF	TGTGCCAGCTCACCCGCAGGGGCAAGGAGCAATCAGCCCCAGCATTTT
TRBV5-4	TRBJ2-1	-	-	CASSLMQQTYNEQFF	TGTGCCAGCAGCTTGATGCAGCAAACCTACAATGAGCAGTTCTTC
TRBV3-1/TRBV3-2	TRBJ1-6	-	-	CASSPRASGSPLHF	TGTGCCAGCAGCCCCAGGGCTTCGGGATCACCCCTCCACTTT
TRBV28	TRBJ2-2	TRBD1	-	CASSHRWTGSTGELFF	TGTGCCAGCAGTCACCGCTGGACAGGATCAACCGGGGAGCTGTTTTTT
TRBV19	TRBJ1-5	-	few	CASRSTQGNQPQHF	TGTGCCAGTAGATCTACACAGGGTAATCAGCCCCAGCATTTT
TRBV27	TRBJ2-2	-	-	CASSLERRATGTGELFF	TGTGCCAGCAGTTTAGAGCGGAGGGCGACAGGCACCGGGGAGCTGTTTTTT
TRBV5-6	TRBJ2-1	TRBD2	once	CASSPGTSGRNEQFF	TGTGCCAGCAGCCCAGGGACTAGCGGGCGCAATGAGCAGTTCTTC
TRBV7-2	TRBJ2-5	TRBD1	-	CASKGPGQGETQYF	TGTGCCAGCAAGGGTCCGGGACAGGGGGAGACCCAGTACTTC
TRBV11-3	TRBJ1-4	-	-	CASSPWAEKLFF	TGTGCCAGCAGCCCCTGGGCCGAAAAACTGTTTTTT
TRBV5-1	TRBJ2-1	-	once	CASSRGRNNEQFF	TGCGCCAGCAGCCGGGGCCGGAACAATGAGCAGTTCTTC
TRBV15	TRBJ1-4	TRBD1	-	CATSRDPFRGDEKLFF	TGTGCCACCAGCAGAGATCCGTTCAGGGGGGATGAAAAACTGTTTTTT
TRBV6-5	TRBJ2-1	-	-	CASSYPRTHNEQFF	TGTGCCAGCAGTTACCCAAGGACCCACAATGAGCAGTTCTTC
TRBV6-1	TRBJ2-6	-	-	CASSEAGGLSGANVLTF	TGTGCCAGCAGTGAAGCGGGGGGCTTATCTGGGGCCAACGTCCTGACTTTC
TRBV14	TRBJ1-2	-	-	CASSLGTVYGYTF	TGTGCCAGCAGCCTCGGGACGGTCTATGGCTACACCTTC
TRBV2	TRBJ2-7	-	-	CASSERAGPHPYEQYF	TGTGCCAGCAGTGAACGGGCCGGTCCCCACCCCTACGAGCAGTACTTC
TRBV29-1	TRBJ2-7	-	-	CSVAQGTYEQYF	TGCAGCGTTGCTCAGGGTACCTACGAGCAGTACTTC
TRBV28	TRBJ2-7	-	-	CACQRPRGGEQYF	TGTGCCTGCCAGCGTCCCCGGGGTGGCGAGCAGTACTTC
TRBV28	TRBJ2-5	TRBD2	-	CASSLVGLADQETQYF	TGTGCCAGCAGTCTGGTGGGACTAGCGGATCAAGAGACCCAGTACTTC
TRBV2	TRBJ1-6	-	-	CASTPQSSYNSPLHF	TGTGCCAGCACGCCCCAGAGCTCCTATAATTCACCCCTCCACTTT
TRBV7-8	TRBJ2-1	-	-	CASRGAASSYNEQFF	TGTGCCAGCCGGGGCGCCGCGAGCTCCTACAATGAGCAGTTCTTC
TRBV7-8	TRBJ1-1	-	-	CASSLALSGRPGRRTEAFF	TGTGCCAGCAGCTTAGCGCTCTCAGGACGCCCCGGGAGGAGAACTGAAGCTTTCTTT
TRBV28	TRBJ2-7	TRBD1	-	CASTSGGQGNYEQYF	TGTGCCAGCACCTCGGGGGGACAGGGAAACTACGAGCAGTACTTC
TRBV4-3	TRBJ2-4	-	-	CASSQVSGVGKNIQYF	TGCGCCAGCAGCCAAGTCTCCGGGGTAGGCAAAAACATTCAGTACTTC
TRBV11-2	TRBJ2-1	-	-	CASSQQTYNEQFF	TGTGCCAGCAGCCAACAGACCTACAATGAGCAGTTCTTC
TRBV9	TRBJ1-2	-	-	CASSVAVNYGYTF	TGTGCCAGCAGCGTAGCAGTAAACTATGGCTACACCTTC
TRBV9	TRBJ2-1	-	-	CASSVVAQNEQFF	TGTGCCAGCAGCGTAGTTGCGCAGAATGAGCAGTTCTTC
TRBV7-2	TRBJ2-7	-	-	CASSLGAAYYEQYF	TGTGCCAGCAGCTTAGGTGCAGCCTACTACGAGCAGTACTTC